These 21 T cell receptor beta chains were sequenced from one sample in a study of CD8+CD57+ T cells in acquired aplastic anemia (dated by TCRdb to 2016 to 2018). The sequencer was an Illumina HiSeq 2000. TCR beta VDJ combination and CDR3 sequence profiling used genomic DNA as the template. TCRdb reanalyzed the raw reads on its own, using fastp at Q25 for trimming and MiXCR for clone calling, and kept in-frame beta chains. Merged by CDR3 protein, the rows form single entries marked with the most common genes and DNA. The table for this sample lists around 180,000 distinct CDR3 sequences; 48% of them were counted only once. About 1.8% of the sample goes to the ten largest clones. Patients chosen for sequencing had shown expansion of CD8+CD57+ cells by flow cytometry. Sequenced: sorted CD4+, CD8+, or CD8+CD57+ T cells (not recorded which) from PBMCs. The receptors originated from a human donor with aplastic anemia.

In its sample, this clonotype was seen many times. V gene TRBV27 combines with J gene TRBJ2-7; maybe TRBD2 (5 bases). The CDR3 length is 12 residues. Germline assignment: CDR1 MNHEY and CDR2 SMNVEV (reference sequence). Trimming took 6 bases from V and 4 from J, leaving 10 bases between them. CDR3 bases: TGTGCCAGCAGCCGGGGTGAATACGAGCAGTACTTC. Encoded protein: CASSRGEYEQYF.

The table lists this clonotype with a few counts. The CDR3 DNA reads TGCAGTGCTAGAGGTGGGCGGGGGAACACTGAAGCTTTCTTT. It is translated as CSARGGRGNTEAFF. This chain uses TRBV20-1 with TRBJ1-1, with D unresolved. From germline, CDR1 is DFQATT and CDR2 SNEGSKA (reference sequence). The CDR3 is made up of 14 amino acids. Between the trimmed V and J ends, which lost 1 base and 1 base, there was a span of 10 bases.

J is TRBJ2-3 and V is TRBV24-1, with D uncertain. V was clipped by 2 bases and J by 4 bases, with 3 bases between them. The germline CDR1 and CDR2 sequences are KGHDR and SFDVKD. The CDR3 extends over 12 amino acids. The CDR3 sequence: CATSDWADTQYF. The DNA for the CDR3 is TGTGCCACCAGTGATTGGGCAGATACGCAGTATTTT.

This sequence joins TRBV7-2 and TRBJ1-1, with TRBD1 identical over 7 bases. CDR1 and CDR2 (germline): SGHTA, FQGNSA. The CDR3 is 12 residues long. The junction had 0 bases not matched to a gene; V was cut back by 2 bases and J by 6 bases. CDR3 residues: CASSLQGAEAFF. Here the CDR3 DNA reads TGTGCCAGCAGCTTACAGGGGGCTGAAGCTTTCTTT. The full variable domain, in which reference TRBV7-2 and TRBJ1-1 provide the parts outside the CDR3, is GAGVSQSPSNKVTEKGKDVELRCDPISGHTALYWYRQSLGQGLEFLIYFQGNSAPDKSGLPSDRFSAERTGGSVSTLTIQRTQQEDSAVYLCASSLQGAEAFFGQGTRLTVV.

This clonotype was recorded many times. As DNA, the CDR3 is TGCAGTGCTAGGAAATATTTTTCGCGTGAGCAGTTCTTC. Amino acids: CSARKYFSREQFF. This rearrangement joins TRBV20-1 to TRBJ2-1; unclear D gene. This CDR3 has 13 amino acids. CDR1 is DFQATT and CDR2 is SNEGSKA in the germline V gene (reference sequence). V shed 3 bases and J shed 9 bases, with 15 bases lying between them.

As for this clonotype: Compared with germline, one end of the junction differs, possibly owing to a read error. The chain links TRBV7-6 to TRBJ2-3; D remains unclear. This CDR3 is built from 14 residues. Germline loops: CDR1 SGHVS, CDR2 FNYEAQ. CDR3 sequence: CASSAVGSTDTQYF. CDR3 nucleotide sequence: TGTGCTAGCAGCGCCGTAGGGAGCACAGATACGCAGTATTTT.

The V and J genes are TRBV5-6 and TRBJ1-5; D remains unclear. The germline V gene has CDR1 SGHDT and CDR2 YYEEEE. V was cut by 7 bases and J by 4 bases, with 15 bases left in between. The CDR3 sequence is 14 residues long. The DNA of the CDR3 is TGTGCCAGCCAGCTAGGGCAGACAAATCAGCCCCAGCATTTT. Translated, it gives CASQLGQTNQPQHF.

The V call is TRBV6-5, the J call TRBJ1-2; D unresolved. Trimming took 4 bases from V and 8 from J, leaving 11 bases between them. The germline V gene has CDR1 MNHEY and CDR2 SVGAGI. This CDR3 is 12 amino acids long. Here the CDR3 reads CASSSVVAGYTF. The CDR3 nucleotides are TGTGCCAGCAGTTCAGTTGTTGCAGGCTACACCTTC.

This clonotype was counted ten times or more. V usage is TRBV7-9 and J usage is TRBJ2-5, with 13 bases identical to TRBD2. In germline, CDR1 is SEHNR, CDR2 FQNEAQ (reference sequence). The CDR3 spans 15 residues. Trimming at V came to 5 bases and at J to 5 bases, leaving 5 bases not matched to a gene. This CDR3 is CASSIGLAGEETQYF. The DNA of the CDR3 is TGTGCCAGCAGCATAGGACTAGCGGGAGAGGAGACCCAGTACTTC.

The CDR3 spells CATSRTGDGYTF. In DNA, the CDR3 is TGTGCCACCAGCAGGACAGGTGATGGCTACACCTTC. This rearrangement joins TRBV15 to TRBJ1-2; tentatively, D is TRBD1 (6 bases). The CDR3 is made up of 12 amino acids. The V end was cut by 3 bases, the J end by 6 bases, with 8 bases between. The germline V gene encodes CDR1 LNHNV and CDR2 YYDKDF (reference sequence).

Details on this clonotype: A clone one base away is much larger, so this may be a read error. The rearrangement joins TRBV5-1 to TRBJ2-5, with D perhaps assigned TRBD1 or TRBD2 (5 bases each). Germline-derived CDR1 and CDR2 are SGHRS and YFSETQ. CDR3 length equals 13 residues. The CDR3 DNA follows: TGCACCAGCGGACAAGTATCGGGAGAGACCCAGTACTTC. It codes for CTSGQVSGETQYF.

This clonotype was counted a few times. CDR3 sequence reads: CASSKLGILGSTEAFF. The CDR3 DNA reads TGTGCCAGTAGTAAGTTGGGGATCCTGGGGAGCACTGAAGCTTTCTTT. This chain joins TRBV19 and TRBJ1-1, with D uncertain. The germline V gene encodes CDR1 LNHDA and CDR2 SQIVND (reference sequence). Trimming left V 4 bases short and J 4 bases short, with 19 bases between. This CDR3 is 16 amino acids long.

The table lists this clonotype with many counts. This chain joins TRBV20-1 and TRBJ2-7; 8 positions match TRBD2. With V trimmed by 0 bases and J by 10 bases, 8 bases remained unmatched. The CDR3 spans 13 residues. From germline, CDR1 is DFQATT and CDR2 SNEGSKA (reference sequence). The CDR3 protein is CSARDDGGANQYF. The CDR3 coding sequence is TGCAGTGCTAGAGACGACGGGGGGGCAAACCAGTACTTC.

The chain uses TRBV27 and TRBJ2-1; 10 nucleotides match TRBD2. CDR1 is MNHEY, CDR2 SMNVEV, per germline (reference sequence). The CDR3 loop spans 14 amino acids. Trimming removed 4 bases from V and 6 bases from J; junction bases left unmatched: 3. This chain's CDR3 is CASSSSGGVNEQFF. CDR3 sequence (DNA): TGTGCCAGCAGTTCTAGCGGGGGAGTCAATGAGCAGTTCTTC.

The chain recombines TRBV6-2 or TRBV6-3 with TRBJ1-3; D is uncertain. Germline V CDR1 and CDR2: MNHEY, SVGEGT. The CDR3 spans 15 residues. V gave up 7 bases and J gave up 0 bases, with 13 bases separating them. The CDR3 reads CASIPSPSSGNTIYF. The DNA of the CDR3 is TGTGCCAGCATCCCAAGCCCCAGCTCTGGAAACACCATATATTTT.

Comments on this clonotype: The germline gene is not matched at one end of the junction; a read error may be the cause. The rearrangement links TRBV7-9 to TRBJ2-5; TRBD2 matches at 8 bases. This CDR3 is built from 16 residues. The germline CDR1 and CDR2 sequences are SEHNR and FQNEAQ (reference sequence). CDR3 region: CASSLGVSGAKETQYF. The CDR3, as DNA: TGTGCCAGCAGTTTAGGGGTTAGCGGGGCCAAGGAGACCCAGTACTTC.

The chain has TRBV7-9 and TRBJ2-7; no firm D call. CDR3 length: 14 residues. Germline-derived CDR1 and CDR2 are SEHNR and FQNEAQ (reference sequence). The germline V and J ends were trimmed by 5 bases and 6 bases, with 17 bases remaining between them. Here the CDR3 reads CASSPQPSAIEQYF. The CDR3, as DNA: TGTGCCAGCAGCCCCCAACCCTCGGCCATCGAGCAGTACTTC.

The genes are TRBV7-6 and TRBJ1-3; no clear D gene. The CDR3 consists of 16 residues. Germline CDR1 reads SGHVS; CDR2 reads FNYEAQ. Between the trimmed V and J ends, which lost 5 bases and 0 bases, there was a span of 14 bases. The CDR3 spells CASSRLGRSSGNTIYF. DNA of the CDR3: TGTGCCAGCAGCCGACTGGGCAGGAGCTCTGGAAACACCATATATTTT.

The chain joins TRBV29-1 to TRBJ2-7; D is undetermined. The CDR3 length is 11 residues. V lost 4 bases and J lost 4, with 8 bases in between. Germline loops: CDR1 SQVTM, CDR2 ANQGSEA. The CDR3 region is CSVALLYEQYF. DNA of the CDR3: TGCAGCGTTGCCCTCCTTTACGAGCAGTACTTC.

The rearrangement links TRBV24-1 to TRBJ2-2; 8 nucleotides line up with TRBD1. Germline loops: CDR1 KGHDR, CDR2 SFDVKD. The CDR3 contains 14 residues. J gave up 7 bases and V 5 bases, and 5 bases lay outside the gene matches. Written as DNA, the CDR3 is TGTGCCACCAGTGGGACAGGGAAGGGCGGGGAGCTGTTTTTT. Its protein product is CATSGTGKGGELFF.

This clonotype came up many times. The V call is TRBV5-6, the J call TRBJ2-7; no firm D call. This CDR3 has 14 amino acids. Trimming shortened V by 0 bases and J by 6 bases, and 13 bases separated the two germline ends. Germline-derived CDR1 and CDR2 are SGHDT and YYEEEE. CDR3 loop: CASSLDPLGSEQYF. The CDR3, as DNA: TGTGCCAGCAGCTTGGATCCTTTGGGTTCCGAGCAGTACTTC.